This TCR beta chain derives from a study of T cells expressing NK-cell markers. CDR1 is SGHDT, CDR2 YYEEEE, per germline. The CDR3 sequence is 18 residues long. In generating TCR beta cDNA, 5'RACE template switching with UMIs was used. TCRdb re-called the 5' RACE reads; every CDR3 protein appears as one record, without DNA. The repertoire table contains approximately 420,000 distinct CDR3 sequences. This receptor was taken from a woman aged 45-65 years in good health. The chain carries TRBV5-6 and TRBJ2-5; TCRdb's D call of TRBD2 is untestable without DNA. The material sequenced was blood T cells: a sorted CD56 or NKG2C T cell subset, CD4+ or CD8+ T cells, or bulk PBMC T cells (not recorded which). CDR3 amino acids: CASSSGGLAGTIQETQYF.